The T cell receptor (beta chain) described here comes from a study of beta chain features in type 1 diabetes. Across the whole study: In age, gender and cell yields, patients were similar to healthy donors.

In regard to this clone: Its antigen is still unknown.

Donors underwent one heparinised blood draw, 100 to 150 mL on average. Investigators reverse transcribed all isolated RNA, so they sequenced expressed TCRB transcripts. Read counts averaged about 3.57 million for samples of naive, central memory and regulatory T cells. Sequencing was performed with immunoSEQ multiplex PCR; in TCRdb, only in-frame clones are kept and a portion is missing. The sample consists of 680,000 or so clones, less than 20% of them appearing once. V trimming: 5 bases; J trimming: 7 bases; junction bases outside the gene matches: 6. This CDR3 comprises 14 residues. CDR1 MNHEY and CDR2 SVGAGI come from the germline V gene. General study results and limits: There were fewer insertions and more deletions at the VDJ junctions of type 1 diabetes patients.

The TCR sequence derives from a man younger than 35 in good health. This chain links TRBV6-5 with TRBJ1-4, with TRBD1 matching over 8 bases. Material for sequencing was naive CD4+ T cells from blood. CDR3 protein: CASSPTGVGEKLFF. The CDR3 DNA follows: TGTGCCAGCAGTCCGACAGGGGTGGGTGAAAAACTGTTTTTT.